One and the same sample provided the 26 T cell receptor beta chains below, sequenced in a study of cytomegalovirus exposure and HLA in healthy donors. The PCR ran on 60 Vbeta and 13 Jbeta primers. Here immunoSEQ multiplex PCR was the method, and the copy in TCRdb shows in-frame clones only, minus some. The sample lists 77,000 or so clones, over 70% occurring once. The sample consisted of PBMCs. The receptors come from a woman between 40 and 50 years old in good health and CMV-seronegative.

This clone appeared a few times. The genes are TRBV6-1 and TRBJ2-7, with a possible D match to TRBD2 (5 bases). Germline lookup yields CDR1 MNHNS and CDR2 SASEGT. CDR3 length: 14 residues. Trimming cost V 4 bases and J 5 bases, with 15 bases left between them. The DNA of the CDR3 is TGTGCCAGCAGTGTAACGGACGGAGGTCACGAGCAGTACTTC. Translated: CASSVTDGGHEQYF.

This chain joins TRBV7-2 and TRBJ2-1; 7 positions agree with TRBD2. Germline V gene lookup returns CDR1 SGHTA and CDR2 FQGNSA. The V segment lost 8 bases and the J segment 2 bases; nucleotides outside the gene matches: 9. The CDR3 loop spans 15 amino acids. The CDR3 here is CASGLGLVAYNEQFF. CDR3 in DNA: TGTGCCAGCGGCCTCGGACTAGTGGCCTACAATGAGCAGTTCTTC.

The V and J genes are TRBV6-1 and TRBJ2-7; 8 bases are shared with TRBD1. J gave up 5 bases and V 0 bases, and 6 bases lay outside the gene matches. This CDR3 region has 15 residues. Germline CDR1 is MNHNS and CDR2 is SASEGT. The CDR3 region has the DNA TGTGCCAGCAGTGAAGCGTCGGACAGGGCCAACGAGCAGTACTTC. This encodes CASSEASDRANEQYF.

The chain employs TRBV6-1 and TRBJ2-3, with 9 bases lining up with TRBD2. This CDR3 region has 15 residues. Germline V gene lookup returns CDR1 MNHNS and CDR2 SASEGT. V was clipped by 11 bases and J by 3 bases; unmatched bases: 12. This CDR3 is CAGGRGGPNTDTQYF. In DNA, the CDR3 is TGTGCCGGTGGGCGGGGGGGCCCAAATACAGATACGCAGTATTTT.

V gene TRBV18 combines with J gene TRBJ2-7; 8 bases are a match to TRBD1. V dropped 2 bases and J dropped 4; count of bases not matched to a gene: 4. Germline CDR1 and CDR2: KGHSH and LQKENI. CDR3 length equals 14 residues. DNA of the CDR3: TGTGCCAGCTCACCAGGGACAGGACCTTACGAGCAGTACTTC. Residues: CASSPGTGPYEQYF.

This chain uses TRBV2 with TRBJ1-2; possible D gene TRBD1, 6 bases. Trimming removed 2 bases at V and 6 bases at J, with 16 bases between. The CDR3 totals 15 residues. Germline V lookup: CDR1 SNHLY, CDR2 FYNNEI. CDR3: CASSEPRGKLNGYTF. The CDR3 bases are TGTGCCAGCAGTGAACCGAGGGGGAAACTCAATGGCTACACCTTC.

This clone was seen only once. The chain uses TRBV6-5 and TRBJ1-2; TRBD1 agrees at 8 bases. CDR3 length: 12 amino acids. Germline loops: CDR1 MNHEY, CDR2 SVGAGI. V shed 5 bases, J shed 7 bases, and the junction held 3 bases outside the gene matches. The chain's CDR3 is CASSPGQGGYTF. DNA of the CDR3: TGTGCCAGCAGTCCCGGACAGGGTGGCTACACCTTC.

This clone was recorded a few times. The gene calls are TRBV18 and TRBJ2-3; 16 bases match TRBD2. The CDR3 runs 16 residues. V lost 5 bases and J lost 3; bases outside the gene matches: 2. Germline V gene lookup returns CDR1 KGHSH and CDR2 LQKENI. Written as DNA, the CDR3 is TGTGCCAGCTCATCGGGACTAGCGGGAGGGACAGATACGCAGTATTTT. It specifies CASSSGLAGGTDTQYF.

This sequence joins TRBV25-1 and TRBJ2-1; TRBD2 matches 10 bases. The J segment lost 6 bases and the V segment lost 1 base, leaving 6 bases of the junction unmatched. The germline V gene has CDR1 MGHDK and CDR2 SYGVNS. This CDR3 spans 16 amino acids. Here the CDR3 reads CASSESERGGTNEQFF. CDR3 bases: TGTGCCAGCAGTGAATCCGAGCGGGGGGGCACCAATGAGCAGTTCTTC.

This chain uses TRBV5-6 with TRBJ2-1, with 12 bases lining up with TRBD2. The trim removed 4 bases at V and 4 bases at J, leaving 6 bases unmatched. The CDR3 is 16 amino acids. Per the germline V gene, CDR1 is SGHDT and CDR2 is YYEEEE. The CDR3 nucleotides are TGTGCCAGCAGCGGGGAGGGGACTAGCGGGTACAATGAGCAGTTCTTC. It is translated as CASSGEGTSGYNEQFF.

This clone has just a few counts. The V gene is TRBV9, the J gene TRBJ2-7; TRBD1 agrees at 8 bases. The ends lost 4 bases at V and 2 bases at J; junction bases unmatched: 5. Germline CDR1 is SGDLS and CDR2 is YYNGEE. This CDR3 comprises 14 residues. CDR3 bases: TGTGCCAGCAGCTTCGGGACAGGCGCCTACGAGCAGTACTTC. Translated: CASSFGTGAYEQYF.

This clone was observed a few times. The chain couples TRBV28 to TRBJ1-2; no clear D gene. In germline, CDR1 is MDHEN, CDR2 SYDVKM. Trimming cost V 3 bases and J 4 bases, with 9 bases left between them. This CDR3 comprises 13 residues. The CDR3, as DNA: TGTGCCAGCAGTTTCCTCTGGGCCTATGGCTACACCTTC. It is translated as CASSFLWAYGYTF.

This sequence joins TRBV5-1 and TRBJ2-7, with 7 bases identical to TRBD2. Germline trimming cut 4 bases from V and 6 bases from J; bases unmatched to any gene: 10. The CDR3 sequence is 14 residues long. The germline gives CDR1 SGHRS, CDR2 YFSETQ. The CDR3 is CASSPPGRLIEQYF. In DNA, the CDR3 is TGCGCCAGCAGCCCCCCCGGGAGGTTAATCGAGCAGTACTTC.

CDR3 loop: CASSQVRYNNEQFF. CDR3 nucleotide sequence: TGCGCCAGCAGCCAAGTTCGCTATAACAATGAGCAGTTCTTC. The chain combines TRBV4-3 with TRBJ2-1, with D uncertain. The V gene's germline CDR1 is LGHNA and CDR2 YSLEER. The CDR3 is 14 residues long. V lost 1 base and J 5 bases, leaving 9 bases between the germline ends.

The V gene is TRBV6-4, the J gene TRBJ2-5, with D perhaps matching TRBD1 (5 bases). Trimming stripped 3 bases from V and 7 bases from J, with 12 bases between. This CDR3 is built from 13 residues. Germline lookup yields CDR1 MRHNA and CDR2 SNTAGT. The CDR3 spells CASSEGVLGTQYF. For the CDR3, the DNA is TGTGCCAGCAGTGAAGGGGTCTTGGGGACCCAGTACTTC.

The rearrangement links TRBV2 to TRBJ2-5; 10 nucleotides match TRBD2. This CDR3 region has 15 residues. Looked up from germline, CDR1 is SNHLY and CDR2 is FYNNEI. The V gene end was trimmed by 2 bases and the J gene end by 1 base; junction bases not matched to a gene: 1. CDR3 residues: CASSERTSGQETQYF. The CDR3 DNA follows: TGTGCCAGCAGTGAAAGGACTAGCGGCCAAGAGACCCAGTACTTC.

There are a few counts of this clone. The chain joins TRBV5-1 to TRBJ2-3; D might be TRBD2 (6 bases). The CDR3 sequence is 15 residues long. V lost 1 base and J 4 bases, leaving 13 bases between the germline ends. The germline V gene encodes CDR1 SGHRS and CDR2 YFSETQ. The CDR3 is CASSLRGAGSDTQYF. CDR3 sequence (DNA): TGCGCCAGCAGCTTGAGGGGCGCGGGGTCAGATACGCAGTATTTT.

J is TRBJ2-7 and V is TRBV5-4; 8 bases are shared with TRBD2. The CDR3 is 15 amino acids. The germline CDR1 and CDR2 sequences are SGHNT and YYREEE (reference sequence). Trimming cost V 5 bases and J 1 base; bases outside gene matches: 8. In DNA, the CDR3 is TGTGCCAGCAGTACCGGACTAGCAGATTCCTACGAGCAGTACTTC. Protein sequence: CASSTGLADSYEQYF.

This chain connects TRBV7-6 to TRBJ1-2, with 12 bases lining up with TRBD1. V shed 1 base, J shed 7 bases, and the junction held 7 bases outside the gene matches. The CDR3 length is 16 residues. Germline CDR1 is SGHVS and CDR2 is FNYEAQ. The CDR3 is CASSLGSGTGGFGYTF. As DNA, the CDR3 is TGTGCCAGCAGCTTAGGGTCCGGGACAGGGGGCTTTGGCTACACCTTC.

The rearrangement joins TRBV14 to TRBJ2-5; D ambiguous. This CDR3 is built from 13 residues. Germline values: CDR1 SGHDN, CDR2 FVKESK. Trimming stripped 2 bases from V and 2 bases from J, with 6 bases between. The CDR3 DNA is TGTGCCAGCAGCCAACACTTGCAAGAGACCCAGTACTTC. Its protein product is CASSQHLQETQYF.

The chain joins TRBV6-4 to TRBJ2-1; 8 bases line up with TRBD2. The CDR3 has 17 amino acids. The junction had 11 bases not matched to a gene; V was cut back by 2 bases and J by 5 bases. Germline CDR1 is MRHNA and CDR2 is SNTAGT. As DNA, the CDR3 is TGTGCCAGCAGTGACGCCCTAGAGCGGGGGCCCCACAATGAGCAGTTCTTC. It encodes CASSDALERGPHNEQFF.

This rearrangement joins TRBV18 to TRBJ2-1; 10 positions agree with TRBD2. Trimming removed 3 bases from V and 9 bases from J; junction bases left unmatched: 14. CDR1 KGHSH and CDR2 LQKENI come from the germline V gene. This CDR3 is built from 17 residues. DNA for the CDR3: TGTGCCAGCTCACCCGACTTGGCTAGCGGGGGAATCGCTGAGCAGTTCTTC. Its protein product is CASSPDLASGGIAEQFF.

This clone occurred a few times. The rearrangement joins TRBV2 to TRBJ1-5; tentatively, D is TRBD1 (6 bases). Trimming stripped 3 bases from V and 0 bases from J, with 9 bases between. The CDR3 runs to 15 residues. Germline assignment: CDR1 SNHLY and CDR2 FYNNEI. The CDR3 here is CASSERGISNQPQHF. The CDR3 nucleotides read TGTGCCAGCAGTGAGAGGGGGATTAGCAATCAGCCCCAGCATTTT.

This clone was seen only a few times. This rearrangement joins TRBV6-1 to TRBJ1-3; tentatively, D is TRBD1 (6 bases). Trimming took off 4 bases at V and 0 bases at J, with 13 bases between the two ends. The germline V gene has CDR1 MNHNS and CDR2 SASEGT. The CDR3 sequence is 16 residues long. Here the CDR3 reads CASSVLQGSSGNTIYF. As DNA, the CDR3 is TGTGCCAGCAGTGTACTACAGGGATCCTCTGGAAACACCATATATTTT.

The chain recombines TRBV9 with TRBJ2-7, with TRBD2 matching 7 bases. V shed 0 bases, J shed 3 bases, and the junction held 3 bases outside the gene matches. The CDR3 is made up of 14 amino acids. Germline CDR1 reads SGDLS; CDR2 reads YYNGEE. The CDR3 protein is CASSVAVAGYEQYF. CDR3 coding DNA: TGTGCCAGCAGCGTAGCGGTAGCGGGCTACGAGCAGTACTTC.

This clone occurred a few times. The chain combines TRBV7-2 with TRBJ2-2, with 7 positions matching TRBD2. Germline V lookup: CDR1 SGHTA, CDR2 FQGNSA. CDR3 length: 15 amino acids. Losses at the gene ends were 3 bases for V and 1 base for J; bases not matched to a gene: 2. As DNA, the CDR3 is TGTGCCAGCAGCTTTAGCGGGCTGAACACCGGGGAGCTGTTTTTT. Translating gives CASSFSGLNTGELFF.